A single TCR beta chain is shown here with its context. Original analysis: Amplification from reference gene primers served as the basis for estimated nucleated cell counts. Generated by immunoSEQ multiplex PCR, the TCRdb table keeps only in-frame clones and is missing some. V, J and clone size derive from that table, while D and trimming were established from the DNA sequence. The data show some 360,000 clones, roughly 86% seen once. This sample stems from a study of blood T cell repertoires in COVID-19. Seattle enrolled patients during active infection and tracked them longitudinally. V was trimmed by 0 bases and J by 3 bases, leaving 15 bases between them. The CDR3 covers 17 residues. The V gene's germline CDR1 is MGHRA and CDR2 YSYEKL.

This chain links TRBV4-1 with TRBJ1-5, with D maybe TRBD1 (5 bases). The sequence was collected from an older woman with COVID-19, enrolled during active disease. Sequences were obtained from peripheral blood. The CDR3 DNA sequence: TGCGCCAGCAGCCAAGAACACCCAGGGCTACCCAATCAGCCCCAGCATTTT. Translating gives CASSQEHPGLPNQPQHF.